One sample yielded the 27 T cell receptor beta chains listed below, sequenced in a study of blood T cell repertoires in COVID-19. Sequenced by immunoSEQ multiplex PCR; TCRdb stores in-frame clones only, minus some. Of some 11,000 clones listed, around 90% were seen once; the top ten hold 3.5% to 6%. Sequencing was carried out using peripheral blood. These receptors were obtained from a human donor in a cohort sampled during active COVID-19.

CDR3 nucleotides: TGTGCCAGCAGCCACGCCGCCCAACCGGGAGATACGCAGTATTTT. Its translation: CASSHAAQPGDTQYF. This chain uses TRBV6-2 or TRBV6-3 with TRBJ2-3; D remains ambiguous. The CDR3 contains 15 residues. V lost 6 bases, J lost 5 bases, and 18 bases lay in between. Germline V gene data show CDR1 as MNHEY and CDR2 as SVGEGT.

The chain has TRBV24-1 and TRBJ2-7; no definite D call. CDR1 KGHDR and CDR2 SFDVKD come from the germline V gene. V gave up 4 bases and J gave up 6 bases, with 18 bases separating them. This CDR3 is 15 amino acids long. CDR3 loop: CATSESGSTDLEQYF. CDR3 sequence (DNA): TGTGCCACCAGTGAGTCCGGGTCCACTGACCTCGAGCAGTACTTC.

V gene TRBV27 combines with J gene TRBJ2-1, with 11 bases identical to TRBD2. There are 14 residues in the CDR3. CDR1 is MNHEY, CDR2 SMNVEV, per germline (reference sequence). Trimming took 1 base from V and 10 from J; bases not matched to a gene: 3. The CDR3 nucleotides read TGTGCCAGCAGTTTATTCCTAGCGGGAGGAGAGCAGTTCTTC. It encodes CASSLFLAGGEQFF.

This rearrangement joins TRBV6-6 to TRBJ2-5; maybe TRBD2 (6 bases). The V gene's germline CDR1 is MNHNY and CDR2 SVGAGI (reference sequence). The CDR3 runs to 14 residues. V dropped 6 bases and J dropped 4 bases, with 15 bases sitting between them. The CDR3 DNA follows: TGTGCCAGCAGCCCCCCCGGGGGTAGAGAGACCCAGTACTTC. Translated, it gives CASSPPGGRETQYF.

This chain uses TRBV5-4 with TRBJ2-1; 9 nucleotides agree with TRBD1. J lost 5 bases, V lost 0 bases, and 3 bases had no gene match. Germline V CDR1 and CDR2: SGHNT, YYREEE (reference sequence). The CDR3 is 15 residues long. For the CDR3, the DNA is TGTGCCAGCAGCTTGGACAGGGGGCGCAACAATGAGCAGTTCTTC. Translation gives CASSLDRGRNNEQFF.

The chain's CDR3 is CAWSVSLAGVEQYF. The DNA of the CDR3 is TGTGCCTGGAGTGTAAGTCTAGCGGGAGTCGAGCAGTACTTC. The chain uses TRBV30 and TRBJ2-7; TRBD2 matches 10 bases. Germline V gives CDR1 GTSNPN, CDR2 SVGIG (reference sequence). The CDR3 totals 14 residues. The ends lost 0 bases at V and 6 bases at J; junction bases unmatched: 5.

The gene calls are TRBV19 and TRBJ2-3, with D possibly being TRBD2 (5 bases). Germline V gene data show CDR1 as LNHDA and CDR2 as SQIVND (reference sequence). The CDR3 runs 13 residues. Trimming removed 5 bases at V and 2 bases at J, with 8 bases between. The CDR3 nucleotides read TGTGCCAGTAGTCGGCTAGCCACAGATACGCAGTATTTT. Protein product: CASSRLATDTQYF.

This clone has only a few counts. This chain uses TRBV6-5 with TRBJ2-1, with 8 bases identical to TRBD1. This CDR3 has 16 amino acids. Germline lookup yields CDR1 MNHEY and CDR2 SVGAGI. V lost 0 bases, J lost 2 bases, and 3 bases stayed unmatched. CDR3 coding DNA: TGTGCCAGCAGTTACTCGTCCAGGGGGCCCTACAATGAGCAGTTCTTC. This sequence encodes CASSYSSRGPYNEQFF.

V is TRBV4-1 and J is TRBJ2-7; 12 bases are shared with TRBD1. Germline-derived CDR1 and CDR2 are MGHRA and YSYEKL. Trimming at V came to 5 bases and at J to 6 bases, leaving 11 bases not matched to a gene. This CDR3 comprises 16 residues. The CDR3 loop is CASSSGQGAGYGEQYF. The CDR3 DNA is TGCGCCAGCAGCTCGGGACAGGGGGCGGGATACGGCGAGCAGTACTTC.

V and J are TRBV11-3 and TRBJ2-2; TRBD1 matches 8 bases. V lost 0 bases to trimming and J lost 2 bases; unmatched junction nucleotides: 2. Germline V CDR1 and CDR2: SGHNT, YENEEA. This CDR3 is 16 amino acids long. CDR3 sequence (DNA): TGTGCCAGCAGCTTAGAGACAGGGGTAAACACCGGGGAGCTGTTTTTT. Protein sequence: CASSLETGVNTGELFF. The full variable domain, its missing parts supplied by reference TRBV11-3 and TRBJ2-2, is EAGVVQSPRYKIIEKKQPVAFWCNPISGHNTLYWYLQNLGQGPELLIRYENEEAVDDSQLPKDRFSAERLKGVDSTLKIQPAELGDSAVYLCASSLETGVNTGELFFGEGSRLTVL.

V gene TRBV6-2 or TRBV6-3 combines with J gene TRBJ2-6, with 11 bases fitting TRBD2. The CDR3 is 19 amino acids. Germline trimming cut 3 bases from V and 5 bases from J; bases unmatched to any gene: 12. The germline gives CDR1 MNHEY, CDR2 SVGEGT. This chain's CDR3 is CASSYMFLAGGTRANVLTF. DNA for the CDR3: TGTGCCAGCAGTTATATGTTCTTAGCGGGAGGGACCAGGGCCAACGTCCTGACTTTC.

The chain recombines TRBV27 with TRBJ2-7; D may be TRBD2 (6 bases). The V gene lost 3 bases and the J gene lost 6 bases, with 21 bases spanning the gap. CDR3 length: 16 amino acids. The germline gives CDR1 MNHEY, CDR2 SMNVEV (reference sequence). The CDR3 loop reads CASSLIGIRPGGEQYF. Written as DNA, the CDR3 is TGTGCCAGCAGTTTGATCGGTATCCGCCCCGGGGGCGAGCAGTACTTC.

The chain employs TRBV6-5 and TRBJ2-1; 8 bases line up with TRBD1. The CDR3 is made up of 15 amino acids. CDR1 is MNHEY and CDR2 is SVGAGI in the germline V gene. Losses at the gene ends were 6 bases for V and 3 bases for J; bases not matched to a gene: 7. The CDR3 is CASRTGTGIYNEQFF. The CDR3 DNA reads as TGTGCCAGCAGAACCGGGACAGGAATCTACAATGAGCAGTTCTTC.

V usage is TRBV5-4 and J usage is TRBJ2-4; 7 bases are shared with TRBD1. Germline V gene lookup returns CDR1 SGHNT and CDR2 YYREEE (reference sequence). This CDR3 contains 16 residues. V lost 1 base to trimming and J lost 3 bases; unmatched junction nucleotides: 7. The CDR3 DNA is TGTGCCAGCAGCTTGAAGACAGGGAGCGACAAAAACATTCAGTACTTC. Residues: CASSLKTGSDKNIQYF.

This chain uses TRBV15 with TRBJ2-7, with D perhaps matching TRBD2 (5 bases). V dropped 8 bases and J dropped 0 bases, with 20 bases sitting between them. In germline, CDR1 is LNHNV, CDR2 YYDKDF (reference sequence). This CDR3 spans 16 amino acids. In nucleotides, the CDR3 is TGTGCCACCTGGGTCTCTGCAAGCGGATTCTCCTACGAGCAGTACTTC. Residues: CATWVSASGFSYEQYF.

This chain joins TRBV7-2 and TRBJ2-5; TRBD2 might be the D (5 bases). Trimming took off 5 bases at V and 5 bases at J, with 12 bases between the two ends. CDR1 is SGHTA, CDR2 FQGNSA, per germline. The CDR3 has 13 residues. The CDR3 coding sequence is TGTGCCAGCAGCCAGGCGAGGAGGGAGACCCAGTACTTC. It encodes CASSQARRETQYF.

This clone appeared a single time. The chain carries TRBV7-2 and TRBJ2-2; 8 positions match TRBD2. V lost 3 bases, J lost 4 bases, and 4 bases stayed unmatched. The V gene's germline CDR1 is SGHTA and CDR2 FQGNSA. The CDR3 extends over 15 amino acids. CDR3 sequence reads: CASSLVSGATGELFF. The CDR3 bases are TGTGCCAGCAGCTTGGTTAGCGGGGCCACCGGGGAGCTGTTTTTT.

This chain links TRBV15 with TRBJ2-7; 9 bases agree with TRBD1. This CDR3 comprises 15 residues. V lost 4 bases and J lost 3; bases outside the gene matches: 7. Germline V CDR1 and CDR2: LNHNV, YYDKDF (reference sequence). This CDR3 is CATSTLQGAGYEQYF. The CDR3 bases are TGTGCCACCAGCACCTTACAGGGGGCAGGCTACGAGCAGTACTTC.

In its sample, this clone was seen once. This rearrangement joins TRBV25-1 to TRBJ2-3, with 7 nucleotides matching TRBD2. CDR1 and CDR2 from the germline V gene are MGHDK and SYGVNS. Trimming at V came to 10 bases and at J to 2 bases, leaving 6 bases not matched to a gene. The CDR3 has 13 residues. The CDR3 loop is CATGEGNTDTQYF. In DNA form, the CDR3 reads TGTGCCACTGGGGAGGGGAACACAGATACGCAGTATTTT.

V and J are TRBV27 and TRBJ2-1; 7 bases are shared with TRBD1. Trimming at V came to 3 bases and at J to 7 bases, leaving 6 bases not matched to a gene. Germline V CDR1 and CDR2: MNHEY, SMNVEV (reference sequence). This CDR3 region has 14 residues. The CDR3 DNA reads as TGTGCCAGCAGTTTGACAGGGCGTACGAATGAGCAGTTCTTC. It codes for CASSLTGRTNEQFF.

V usage is TRBV5-1 and J usage is TRBJ2-5, with TRBD2 matching 9 bases. The J segment lost 2 bases and the V segment lost 2 bases, leaving 13 bases of the junction unmatched. CDR3 length: 18 amino acids. Germline values: CDR1 SGHRS, CDR2 YFSETQ. The CDR3 loop is CASSFRVAGAPPQETQYF. The CDR3, as DNA: TGCGCCAGCAGCTTTAGGGTAGCGGGAGCCCCCCCACAAGAGACCCAGTACTTC.

The chain recombines TRBV3-1 (or the pseudogene TRBV3-2) with TRBJ1-1; D ambiguous. Trimming left V 1 base short and J 2 bases short, with 11 bases between. Germline V gene sequence: CDR1 LGHDT, CDR2 YNNKEL (reference sequence). CDR3 length: 15 residues. CDR3 residues: CASSQVSWANTEAFF. For the CDR3, the DNA is TGTGCCAGCAGCCAAGTGAGCTGGGCTAACACTGAAGCTTTCTTT.

The rearrangement uses TRBV28 and TRBJ2-5; 9 bases map to TRBD2. The CDR3 sequence is 15 residues long. After removal of 3 bases from V and 5 bases from J, the junction contained 7 bases not matched to a gene. The germline V gene encodes CDR1 MDHEN and CDR2 SYDVKM. DNA for the CDR3: TGTGCCAGCAGTTTTTCTAGCGGGATGATGGAGACCCAGTACTTC. This codes for CASSFSSGMMETQYF. Full variable domain (missing parts from reference TRBV28 and TRBJ2-5): DVKVTQSSRYLVKRTGEKVFLECVQDMDHENMFWYRQDPGLGLRLIYFSYDVKMKEKGDIPEGYSVSREKKERFSLILESASTNQTSMYLCASSFSSGMMETQYFGPGTRLLVL.

V and J are TRBV18 and TRBJ2-1; D possibly corresponds to TRBD2 (6 bases). The germline CDR1 and CDR2 sequences are KGHSH and LQKENI. The V and J ends lost 3 bases and 3 bases respectively, with 12 bases between them. The CDR3 is made up of 15 amino acids. The CDR3 nucleotides read TGTGCCAGCTCACCTAGCCTAGCGAACTACAATGAGCAGTTCTTC. Its protein is CASSPSLANYNEQFF.

The chain joins TRBV24-1 to TRBJ1-5; maybe TRBD1 (6 bases). Trimming cost V 3 bases and J 4 bases, with 18 bases left between them. Germline loops: CDR1 KGHDR, CDR2 SFDVKD. The CDR3 is 17 residues long. The CDR3 DNA reads as TGTGCCACCAGTGATCTAAACAGGGTGGGTGCAAATCAGCCCCAGCATTTT. Amino acids: CATSDLNRVGANQPQHF.

V usage is TRBV18 and J usage is TRBJ1-4, with 8 bases matching TRBD1. CDR3 length: 14 amino acids. Germline V lookup: CDR1 KGHSH, CDR2 LQKENI. J lost 10 bases, V lost 3 bases, and 7 bases had no gene match. CDR3 coding DNA: TGTGCCAGCTCACCGACCGACAGGGGTGCAAAACTGTTTTTT. Amino acids: CASSPTDRGAKLFF. Looking up the rest from reference TRBV18 and TRBJ1-4 gives the full variable domain: NAGVMQNPRHLVRRRGQEARLRCSPMKGHSHVYWYRQLPEEGLKFMVYLQKENIIDESGMPKERFSAEFPKEGPSILRIQQVVRGDSAAYFCASSPTDRGAKLFFGSGTQLSVL.

This chain joins TRBV5-6 and TRBJ2-1; unclear D gene. CDR3 size: 12 residues. Trimming removed 4 bases at V and 10 bases at J, with 12 bases between. From germline, CDR1 is SGHDT and CDR2 YYEEEE. CDR3 nucleotides: TGTGCCAGCAGCGGCGCCTGGAGAGAGCAGTTCTTC. Translated: CASSGAWREQFF.